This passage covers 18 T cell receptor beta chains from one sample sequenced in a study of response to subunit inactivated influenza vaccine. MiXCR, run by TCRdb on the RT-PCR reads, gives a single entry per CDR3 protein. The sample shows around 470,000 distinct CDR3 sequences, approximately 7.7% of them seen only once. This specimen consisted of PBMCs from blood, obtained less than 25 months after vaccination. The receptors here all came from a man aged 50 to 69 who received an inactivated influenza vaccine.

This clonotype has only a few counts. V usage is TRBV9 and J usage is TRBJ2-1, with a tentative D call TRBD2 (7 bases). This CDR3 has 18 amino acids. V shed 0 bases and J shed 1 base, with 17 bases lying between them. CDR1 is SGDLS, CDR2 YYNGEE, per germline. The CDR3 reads CASSVAGGALISYNEQFF. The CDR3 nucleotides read TGTGCCAGCAGCGTAGCTGGGGGGGCCCTCATTTCCTACAATGAGCAGTTCTTC.

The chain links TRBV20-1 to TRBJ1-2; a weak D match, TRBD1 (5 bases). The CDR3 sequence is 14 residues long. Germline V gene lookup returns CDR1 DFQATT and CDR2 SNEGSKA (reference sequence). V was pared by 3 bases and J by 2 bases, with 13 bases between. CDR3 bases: TGCAGTGCTAGTCGGCAGGGCCTGAACTATGGCTACACCTTC. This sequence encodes CSASRQGLNYGYTF.

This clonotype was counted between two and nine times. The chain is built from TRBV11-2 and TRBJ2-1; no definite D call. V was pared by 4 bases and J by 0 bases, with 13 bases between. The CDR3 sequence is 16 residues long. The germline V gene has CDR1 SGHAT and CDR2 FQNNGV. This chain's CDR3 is CASSWLRGRSYNEQFF. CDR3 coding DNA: TGTGCCAGCAGCTGGCTTCGCGGACGCTCCTACAATGAGCAGTTCTTC.

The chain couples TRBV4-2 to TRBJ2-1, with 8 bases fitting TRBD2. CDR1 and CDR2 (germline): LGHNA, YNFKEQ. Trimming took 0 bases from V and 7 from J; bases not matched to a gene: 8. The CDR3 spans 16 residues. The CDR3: CASSQEYSGGLNEQFF. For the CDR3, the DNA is TGTGCCAGCAGCCAAGAATACAGCGGGGGCTTAAATGAGCAGTTCTTC.

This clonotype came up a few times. In nucleotides, the CDR3 is TGTGCCAGCACCATTAACCCCCAGTGGCTAGCGGAGAACACCGGGGAGCTGTTTTTT. It specifies CASTINPQWLAENTGELFF. The V and J genes are TRBV6-2 or TRBV6-3 and TRBJ2-2; TRBD2 matches at 7 bases. CDR1 is MNHEY and CDR2 is SVGEGT in the germline V gene. V shed 7 bases and J 1 base; nucleotides not matched to a gene: 18. This CDR3 comprises 19 residues.

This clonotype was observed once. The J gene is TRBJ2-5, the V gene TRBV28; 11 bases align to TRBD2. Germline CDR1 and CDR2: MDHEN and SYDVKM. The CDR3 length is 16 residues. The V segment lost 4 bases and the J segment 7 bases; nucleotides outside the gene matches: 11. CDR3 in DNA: TGTGCCAGCAGTTCCCCGACTAGCGGGGCGGTTGGGACCCAGTACTTC. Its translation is CASSSPTSGAVGTQYF. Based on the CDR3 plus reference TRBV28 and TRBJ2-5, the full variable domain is DVKVTQSSRYLVKRTGEKVFLECVQDMDHENMFWYRQDPGLGLRLIYFSYDVKMKEKGDIPEGYSVSREKKERFSLILESASTNQTSMYLCASSSPTSGAVGTQYFGPGTRLLVL.

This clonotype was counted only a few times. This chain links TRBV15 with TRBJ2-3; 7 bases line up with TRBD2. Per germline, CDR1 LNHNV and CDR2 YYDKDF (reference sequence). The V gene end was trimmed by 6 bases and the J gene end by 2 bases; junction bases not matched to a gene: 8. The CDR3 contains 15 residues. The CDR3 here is CATSMGLQITDTQYF. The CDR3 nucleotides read TGTGCCACCAGTATGGGACTACAGATCACAGATACGCAGTATTTT.

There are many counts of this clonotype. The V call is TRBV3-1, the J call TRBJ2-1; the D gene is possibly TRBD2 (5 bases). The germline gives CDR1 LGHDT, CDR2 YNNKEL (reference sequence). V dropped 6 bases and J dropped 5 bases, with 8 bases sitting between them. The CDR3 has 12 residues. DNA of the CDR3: TGTGCCAGCAGACTAGAGGACAATGAGCAGTTCTTC. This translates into CASRLEDNEQFF.

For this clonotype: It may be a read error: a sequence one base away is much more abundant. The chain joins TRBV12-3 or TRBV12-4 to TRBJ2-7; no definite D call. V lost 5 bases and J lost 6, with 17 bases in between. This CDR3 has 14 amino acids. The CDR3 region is CASSPLAEMGEQYV. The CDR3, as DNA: TGTGCCAGCAGTCCTCTCGCGGAGATGGGCGAGCAGTACGTC.

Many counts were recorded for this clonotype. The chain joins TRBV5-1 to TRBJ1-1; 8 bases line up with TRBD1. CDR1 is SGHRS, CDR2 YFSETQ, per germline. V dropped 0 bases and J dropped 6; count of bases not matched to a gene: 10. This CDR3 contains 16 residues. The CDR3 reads CASSLADRGFGAEAFF. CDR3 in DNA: TGCGCCAGCAGCTTGGCCGACAGGGGATTCGGGGCTGAAGCTTTCTTT.

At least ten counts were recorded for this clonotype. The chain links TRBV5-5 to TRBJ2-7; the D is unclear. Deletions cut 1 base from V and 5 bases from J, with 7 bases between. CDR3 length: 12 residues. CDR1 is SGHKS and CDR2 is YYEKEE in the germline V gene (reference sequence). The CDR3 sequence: CASSLRPDEQYF. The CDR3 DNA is TGTGCCAGCAGCTTGCGCCCGGACGAGCAGTACTTC. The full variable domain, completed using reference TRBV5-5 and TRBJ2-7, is DAGVTQSPTHLIKTRGQQVTLRCSPISGHKSVSWYQQVLGQGPQFIFQYYEKEERGRGNFPDRFSARQFPNYSSELNVNALLLGDSALYLCASSLRPDEQYFGPGTRLTVT.

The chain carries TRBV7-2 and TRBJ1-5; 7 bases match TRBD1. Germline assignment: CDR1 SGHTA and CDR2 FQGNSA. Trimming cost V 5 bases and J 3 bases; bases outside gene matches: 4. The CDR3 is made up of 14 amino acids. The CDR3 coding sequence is TGTGCCAGCAGCCAAGGACAGGTCAATCAGCCCCAGCATTTT. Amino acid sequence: CASSQGQVNQPQHF.

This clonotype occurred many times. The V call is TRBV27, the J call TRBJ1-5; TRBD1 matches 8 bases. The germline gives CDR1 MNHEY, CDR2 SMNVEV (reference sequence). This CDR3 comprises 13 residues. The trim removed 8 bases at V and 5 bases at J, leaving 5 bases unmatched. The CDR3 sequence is CASADRADQPQHF. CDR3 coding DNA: TGTGCCAGCGCGGACAGGGCGGATCAGCCCCAGCATTTT.

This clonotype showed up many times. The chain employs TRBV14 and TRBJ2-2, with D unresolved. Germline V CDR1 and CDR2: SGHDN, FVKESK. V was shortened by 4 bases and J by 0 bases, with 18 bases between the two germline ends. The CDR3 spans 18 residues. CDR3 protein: CASSPYPLTVTNTGELFF. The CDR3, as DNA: TGTGCCAGCAGCCCCTATCCCCTTACGGTCACGAACACCGGGGAGCTGTTTTTT.

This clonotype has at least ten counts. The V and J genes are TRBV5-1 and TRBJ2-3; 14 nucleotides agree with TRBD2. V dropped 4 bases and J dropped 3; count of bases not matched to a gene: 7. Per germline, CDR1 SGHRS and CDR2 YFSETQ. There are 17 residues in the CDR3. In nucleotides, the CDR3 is TGCGCCAGCAGCGGGGGACTAGCGGGAGCTCGGACAGATACGCAGTATTTT. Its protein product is CASSGGLAGARTDTQYF.

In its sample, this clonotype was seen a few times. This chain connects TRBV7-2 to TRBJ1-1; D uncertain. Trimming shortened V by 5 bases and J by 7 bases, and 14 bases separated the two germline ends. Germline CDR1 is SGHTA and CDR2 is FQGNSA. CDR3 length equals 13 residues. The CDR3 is CASSPPWTGEAFF. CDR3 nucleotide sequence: TGTGCCAGCAGCCCACCCTGGACGGGTGAAGCTTTCTTT.

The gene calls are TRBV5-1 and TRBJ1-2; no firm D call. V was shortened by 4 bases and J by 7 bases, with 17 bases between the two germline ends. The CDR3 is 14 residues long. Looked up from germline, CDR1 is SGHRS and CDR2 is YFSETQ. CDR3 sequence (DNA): TGCGCCAGCAGCCCCCATGGAGGGTTCAGTGGCTACACCTTC. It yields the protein CASSPHGGFSGYTF.

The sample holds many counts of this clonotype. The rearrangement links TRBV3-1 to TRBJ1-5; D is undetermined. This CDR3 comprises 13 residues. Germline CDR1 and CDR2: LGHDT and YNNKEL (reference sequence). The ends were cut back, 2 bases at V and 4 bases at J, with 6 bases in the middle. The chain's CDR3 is CASSQRLNQPQHF. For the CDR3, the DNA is TGTGCCAGCAGCCAAAGACTGAATCAGCCCCAGCATTTT.